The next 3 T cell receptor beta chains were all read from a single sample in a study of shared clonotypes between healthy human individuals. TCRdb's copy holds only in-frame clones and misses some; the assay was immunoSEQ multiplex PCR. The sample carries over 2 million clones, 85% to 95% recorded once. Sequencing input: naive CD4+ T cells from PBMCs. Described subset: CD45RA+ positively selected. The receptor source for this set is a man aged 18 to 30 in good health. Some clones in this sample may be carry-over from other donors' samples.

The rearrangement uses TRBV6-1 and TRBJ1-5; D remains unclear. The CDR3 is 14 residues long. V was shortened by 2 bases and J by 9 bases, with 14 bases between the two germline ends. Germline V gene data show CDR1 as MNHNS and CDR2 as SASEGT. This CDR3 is CASSELVSFWPQHF. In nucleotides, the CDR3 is TGTGCCAGCAGTGAACTCGTCTCATTTTGGCCCCAGCATTTT.

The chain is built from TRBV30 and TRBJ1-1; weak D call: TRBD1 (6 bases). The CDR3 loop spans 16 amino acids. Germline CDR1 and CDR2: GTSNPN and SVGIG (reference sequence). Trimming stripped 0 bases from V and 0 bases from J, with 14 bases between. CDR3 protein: CAWSVLTGRMNTEAFF. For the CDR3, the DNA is TGTGCCTGGAGTGTACTTACAGGGAGGATGAACACTGAAGCTTTCTTT.

The CDR3 is CASSFSAYEQYF. The CDR3, as DNA: TGTGCCAGCAGCTTCTCCGCCTACGAGCAGTACTTC. This chain links TRBV5-6 with TRBJ2-7; D remains unclear. V dropped 2 bases and J dropped 2 bases, with 5 bases sitting between them. Germline assignment: CDR1 SGHDT and CDR2 YYEEEE. This CDR3 has 12 residues.